The subject of this entry is one T cell receptor (beta chain). Its specificity is not known. TCRdb's table, derived via immunoSEQ multiplex PCR, lists solely in-frame clones and lacks some. The sample consists of about 120,000 clones, about 89% of them appearing once. Germline assignment: CDR1 SGHTA and CDR2 FQGTGA. The CDR3 consists of 15 residues. The ends were cut back, 2 bases at V and 3 bases at J, with 11 bases in the middle. The sample belongs to a study of T cell responses to AZD1222 COVID-19 vaccine. Study in general: Second doses were pooled across both intervals (about 4 or about 12 weeks). Notes on the study in general: Spike as a whole was targeted by vaccine-associated CD4 TCRs, dominant at 160-218 and 743-854. Repertoire samples came only from after the peak T cell response. The breadth and depth of Spike-specific TCRs increased once two AZD1222 doses had been given.

The clonotype comes from an adult in good health. The material was peripheral blood, obtained on day 0 of AZD1222 vaccination. The chain employs TRBV7-3 and TRBJ1-3; tentative D call: TRBD1 (6 bases). The DNA for the CDR3 is TGTGCCAGCAGCTTAGGGGGCGCGAATGGAAACACCATATATTTT. It is translated as CASSLGGANGNTIYF.